Listed below are T cell receptor beta chains from one sample, sequenced in a study of blood T cell repertoires in COVID-19. This table comes from immunoSEQ multiplex PCR, and its TCRdb copy is limited to in-frame clones, with some not included. The sample records approximately 350,000 clones, around four fifths being singletons. Source material: peripheral blood. These receptors all come from a man younger than 40 with active or convalescent COVID-19. CDR3s include the opening cysteine and the closing phenylalanine or tryptophan. D genes are given only for firm matches. Only part of the rows carry a size: once, few, many, or a class if the clone is expanded.

TRBV5-1	TRBJ2-3	NA	15	NA	TGCGCCAGCAGCTTGTTAGCGACTAGCACAGATACGCAGTATTTT	CASSLLATSTDTQYF
TRBV6-6	TRBJ1-1	NA	15	NA	TGTGCCAGCAGGGGAAGACTCGGGGGGGGCACTGAAGCTTTCTTT	CASRGRLGGGTEAFF
TRBV11-3	TRBJ1-1	NA	16	NA	TGTGCCAGCAGCTCACAGGTCCTACTGAGGAACACTGAAGCTTTCTTT	CASSSQVLLRNTEAFF
TRBV2	TRBJ2-7	TRBD2	14	NA	TGTGCCAGCAGCCCCGGGGGGTCCCACTACGAGCAGTACTTC	CASSPGGSHYEQYF
TRBV28	TRBJ1-2	TRBD1	13	few	TGTGCCAGCCAGGGACAGGGCGACTATGGCTACACCTTC	CASQGQGDYGYTF
TRBV7-9	TRBJ2-7	NA	16	NA	TGTGCCAGCAGTTCACCCCCCGGAGAAACAAGGTGGGAGCAGTACTTC	CASSSPPGETRWEQYF
TRBV28	TRBJ2-7	NA	13	NA	TGTGCCAGCAGTTTGGTCCCCCGGTACGAGCAGTACTTC	CASSLVPRYEQYF
TRBV28	TRBJ2-3	TRBD2	18	NA	TGTGCCAGCACCGCCACCTTGGGGAGCGGGGGGGGCACAGATACGCAGTATTTT	CASTATLGSGGGTDTQYF
TRBV6-5	TRBJ2-2	TRBD2	15	NA	TGTGCCAGCAGGGATAGCGGGGGGAGCACCGGGGAGCTGTTTTTT	CASRDSGGSTGELFF
TRBV20-1	TRBJ2-3	NA	15	NA	TGCAGTGCTAGTGGAAAGGGCGGGAACTCAGATACGCAGTATTTT	CSASGKGGNSDTQYF
TRBV12-3/TRBV12-4	TRBJ2-7	TRBD2	13	NA	TGTGCCAGCCGTGGGAGGGAGATCTACGAGCAGTACTTC	CASRGREIYEQYF
TRBV18	TRBJ2-1	NA	11	NA	TGTGCCAGCTCCGAGGTTGGTGAGCAGTTCTTC	CASSEVGEQFF
TRBV28	TRBJ1-4	NA	16	NA	TGTGCCAGCAGCTCCGCAGCGGGGGATGCTAATGAAAAACTGTTTTTT	CASSSAAGDANEKLFF
TRBV24-1	TRBJ1-2	NA	13	once	TGTGCCACCAGTGGCCCGGGAAGCTATGGCTACACCTTC	CATSGPGSYGYTF
TRBV6-5	TRBJ1-5	TRBD1	14	NA	TGTGCCAGCAGCCAGGGGGCGGTGGGACAGCCCCAGCATTTT	CASSQGAVGQPQHF
TRBV18	TRBJ1-4	TRBD1	13	NA	TGTGCCAGCTCACCACCCCTACAGGGGCAACTGTTTTTT	CASSPPLQGQLFF
TRBV30	TRBJ1-1	NA	12	NA	TGTGCCTGGACACAGGGATGGACTGAAGCTTTCTTT	CAWTQGWTEAFF
TRBV14	TRBJ1-2	NA	13	NA	TGTGCCAGCAGCTTAGCACAGGGCCGCGGCTACACCTTC	CASSLAQGRGYTF
TRBV19	TRBJ1-5	TRBD1	14	NA	TGTGCCAGTAGTACGGACAGGGGAGATCAGCCCCAGCATTTT	CASSTDRGDQPQHF
TRBV4-3	TRBJ2-3	NA	14	NA	TGCGCCAGCAGCCAATCGCCCCAGACAGATACGCAGTATTTT	CASSQSPQTDTQYF
TRBV6-5	TRBJ2-6	NA	15	NA	TGTGCCAGCAGTCACTACTTCTCTGGGGCCAACGTCCTGACTTTC	CASSHYFSGANVLTF
TRBV20-1	TRBJ2-1	NA	13	NA	TGCAGTGCTAGTTCGGCGGGTTTGATTTGGCAGTTCTTC	CSASSAGLIWQFF
TRBV7-8	TRBJ2-7	TRBD1	15	NA	TGTGCCAGCAACCCGGACAGGGCGAAGAGCTACGAGCAGTACTTC	CASNPDRAKSYEQYF
TRBV7-9	TRBJ1-1	NA	12	once	TGTGCCAGCAGGGAAGGGGACACTGAAGCTTTCTTT	CASREGDTEAFF
TRBV4-3	TRBJ2-1	TRBD1	13	NA	TGCGCCAGCAGCCAGGGACAGCTCAATGAGCAGTTCTTC	CASSQGQLNEQFF
TRBV3-1/TRBV3-2	TRBJ1-2	TRBD1	14	NA	TGTGCCAGCAGCCAAGCACCAGGGGGGTATGGCTACACCTTC	CASSQAPGGYGYTF
TRBV6-2/TRBV6-3	TRBJ1-1	NA	15	NA	TGTGCCAGCAGTTACCCCCGGGACAAATACACTGAAGCTTTCTTT	CASSYPRDKYTEAFF
TRBV7-9	TRBJ1-6	TRBD1	16	NA	TGTGCCAGCAGCTTACTTGGACAGGCAGGAGGTTCACCCCTCCACTTT	CASSLLGQAGGSPLHF
TRBV2	TRBJ2-3	TRBD1	13	NA	TGTGCCAGCGGACAGGGGGCGACAGATACGCAGTATTTT	CASGQGATDTQYF
TRBV30	TRBJ2-4	NA	14	NA	TGTGCCTGGAGTGGCGGGGAATGGGAAAACATTCAGTACTTC	CAWSGGEWENIQYF
TRBV2	TRBJ2-2	TRBD1	14	NA	TGTGCCAGCGGAAGACAGGGCCGAGAAGGGGAGCTGTTTTTT	CASGRQGREGELFF
TRBV9	TRBJ2-2	TRBD2	16	NA	TGTGCCAGCAGCGAATTAGCGGGGTTAAGCACCGGGGAGCTGTTTTTT	CASSELAGLSTGELFF
TRBV5-4	TRBJ2-1	TRBD1	13	few	TGTGCCAGCAGCCCCGGACAGGGGGATGAGCAGTTCTTC	CASSPGQGDEQFF
TRBV24-1	TRBJ2-5	TRBD1	14	NA	TGTGCCACCAGTGATCGACAGGGGATGGAGACCCAGTACTTC	CATSDRQGMETQYF
TRBV19	TRBJ2-1	NA	12	NA	TGTGCCAGTAGTAATAGGGGCAATGAGCAGTTCTTC	CASSNRGNEQFF
TRBV2	TRBJ2-7	NA	14	NA	TGTGCCAGCACCCTGGGACTCGCCTCCTACGAGCAGTACTTC	CASTLGLASYEQYF
TRBV7-8	TRBJ1-6	NA	15	once	TGTGCCAGCAGGGCTGAACAGATGATTAATTCACCCCTCCACTTT	CASRAEQMINSPLHF
TRBV5-6	TRBJ1-2	TRBD1	15	NA	TGTGCCAGCAGCATATTGACAGGGGGAGGTTATGGCTACACCTTC	CASSILTGGGYGYTF
TRBV7-9	TRBJ1-4	TRBD1	15	NA	TGTGCCAGCAGCGCCGCAGGGGGCTTCGGTGAAAAACTGTTTTTT	CASSAAGGFGEKLFF
TRBV27	TRBJ2-7	TRBD1	15	once	TGTGCCAGCAGTGACCGGACAGGGGGCATGTACGAGCAGTACTTC	CASSDRTGGMYEQYF
TRBV27	TRBJ1-3	NA	15	NA	TGTGCCAGCAGCCCCACAGGGAGCGCTGGAAACACCATATATTTT	CASSPTGSAGNTIYF
TRBV6-1	TRBJ2-2	TRBD2	17	NA	TGTGCCAGCAGTGATGATGGACTAGTTGTAAGGTGGGGGGAGCTGTTTTTT	CASSDDGLVVRWGELFF
TRBV7-7	TRBJ2-5	TRBD1	17	NA	TGTGCCAGCAGCTTGCACCCCGGGACAGCCCCAAGAGAGACCCAGTACTTC	CASSLHPGTAPRETQYF
TRBV19	TRBJ2-7	TRBD2	18	once	TGTGCCAGTAGTATAGTGTTTTCTCTAGCGGGGGTCTCCTACGAGCAGTACTTC	CASSIVFSLAGVSYEQYF
TRBV9	TRBJ2-3	NA	17	once	TGTGCCAGCAGCGCCAATCCCCTAGTGACTACCACAGATACGCAGTATTTT	CASSANPLVTTTDTQYF
TRBV9	TRBJ1-3	NA	15	NA	TGTGCCAGCAGCGTAGCGGACTTCTCTGGAAACACCATATATTTT	CASSVADFSGNTIYF
TRBV7-3	TRBJ2-1	NA	14	NA	TGTGCCAGCAGCTCCTCCCTTTCGGGTAGCGAGCAGTTCTTC	CASSSSLSGSEQFF